This TCR beta chain was sequenced during a study of OX40 agonist ivuxolimab in advanced cancers. The data were produced by immunoSEQ multiplex PCR, yet TCRdb's version contains in-frame clones alone and is incomplete. There are around 77,000 clones in the sample; 85% to 90% occur only once, and 0.85% to 1% lies in the top ten. V was cut by 4 bases and J by 3 bases, with 13 bases left in between. CDR1 is SGHAT and CDR2 is FQNNGV in the germline V gene. The CDR3 has 14 amino acids. The source material was CD4+ or CD8+ T cells sorted from blood, sampled in a trial of the OX40 agonist ivuxolimab. The chain has TRBV11-2 and TRBJ2-7, with no clear D. The TCR comes from an adult with an advanced solid tumor such as melanoma, head and neck, liver or kidney cancer. CDR3 amino acids: CASSSLRTLYEQYF. CDR3 sequence (DNA): TGTGCCAGCAGCTCCTTGAGGACCCTCTACGAGCAGTACTTC.